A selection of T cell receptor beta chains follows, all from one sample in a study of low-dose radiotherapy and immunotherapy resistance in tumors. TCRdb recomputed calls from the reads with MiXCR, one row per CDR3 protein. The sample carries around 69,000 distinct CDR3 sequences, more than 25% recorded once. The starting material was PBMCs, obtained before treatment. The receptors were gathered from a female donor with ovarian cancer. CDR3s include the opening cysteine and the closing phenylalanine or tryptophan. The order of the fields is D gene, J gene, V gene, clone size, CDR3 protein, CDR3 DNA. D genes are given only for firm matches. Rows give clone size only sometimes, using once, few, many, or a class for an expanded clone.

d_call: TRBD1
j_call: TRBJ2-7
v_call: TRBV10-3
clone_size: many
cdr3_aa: CAISGQGAASYEQYF
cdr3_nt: TGTGCCATCTCCGGACAGGGGGCGGCCTCCTACGAGCAGTACTTC

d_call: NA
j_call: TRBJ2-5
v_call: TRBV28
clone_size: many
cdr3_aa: CASSIRQVTQETQYF
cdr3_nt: TGTGCCAGCAGTATAAGACAGGTAACCCAAGAGACCCAGTACTTC

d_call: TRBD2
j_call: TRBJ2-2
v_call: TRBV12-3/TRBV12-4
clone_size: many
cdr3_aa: CASSPRLAGGSGELFF
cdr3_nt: TGTGCCAGCAGTCCGAGACTAGCGGGAGGTTCCGGGGAGCTGTTTTTT

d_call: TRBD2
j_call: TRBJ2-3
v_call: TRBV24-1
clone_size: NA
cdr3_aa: CATSDSLLASGRALMYF
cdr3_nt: TGTGCCACCAGTGATTCCTTACTCGCTAGCGGGAGGGCCCTGATGTATTTT

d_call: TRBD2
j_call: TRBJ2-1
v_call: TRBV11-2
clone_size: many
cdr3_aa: CASSLLAGGGEQFF
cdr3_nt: TGTGCCAGCAGCTTATTAGCGGGAGGGGGCGAGCAGTTCTTC

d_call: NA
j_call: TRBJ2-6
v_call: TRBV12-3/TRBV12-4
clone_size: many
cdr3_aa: CASSFGGRGANVLTF
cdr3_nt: TGTGCCAGCAGTTTTGGGGGGCGCGGGGCCAACGTCCTGACTTTC

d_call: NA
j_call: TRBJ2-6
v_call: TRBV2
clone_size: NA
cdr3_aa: CASSLGSSGANVLTF
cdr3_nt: TGTGCCAGCAGCCTAGGGAGCTCTGGGGCCAACGTCCTGACTTTC

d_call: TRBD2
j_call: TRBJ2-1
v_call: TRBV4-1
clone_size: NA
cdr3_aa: CASSQSRLAGNLGYNEQFF
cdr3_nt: TGCGCCAGCAGCCAATCGAGACTAGCGGGAAATTTAGGCTACAATGAGCAGTTCTTC

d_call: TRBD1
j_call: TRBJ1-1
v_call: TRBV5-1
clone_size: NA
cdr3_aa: CASSIDRGNTEAFF
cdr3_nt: TGCGCCAGCAGCATAGACAGGGGGAACACTGAAGCTTTCTTT

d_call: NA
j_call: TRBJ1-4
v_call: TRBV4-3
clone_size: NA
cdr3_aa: CASSRGRQGRNEKLFF
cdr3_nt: TGCGCCAGCAGCCGAGGTCGTCAGGGGCGAAATGAAAAACTGTTTTTT

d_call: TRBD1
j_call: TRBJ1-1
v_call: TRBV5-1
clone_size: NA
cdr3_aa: CASSPGQGLGAFF
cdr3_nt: TGCGCCAGCAGCCCGGGACAGGGGTTAGGAGCTTTCTTT

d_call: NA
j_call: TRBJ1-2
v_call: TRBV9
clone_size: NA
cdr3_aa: CASSASSTGYTF
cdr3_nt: TGTGCCAGCAGCGCTTCGTCGACGGGCTACACCTTC